Described below is a single T cell receptor beta chain sequence and its context. A junction end diverges from the germline sequence, so it may reflect a read error. CDR1 and CDR2 from the germline V gene are MNHEY and SMNVEV (reference sequence). This CDR3 has 15 residues. TCRdb re-analysed the RT-PCR reads in MiXCR, keeping a single row per CDR3 protein. The sample has about 680,000 distinct CDR3 sequences; 14% are singletons. This sequence joins TRBV27 and TRBJ1-5; no firm D call. What was sequenced was memory CD4+ T cells from blood. This receptor was identified in a female donor in good health, serving as a healthy control. In nucleotides, the CDR3 is TGTCCCAGCAGTTCGGACGGGTATAGCAATCAGCCCCAGCATTTT. As protein: CPSSSDGYSNQPQHF.